The 15 T cell receptor beta chains below all came from one sample that was sequenced in a study of T cell responses to AZD1222 COVID-19 vaccine. The method was immunoSEQ multiplex PCR; TCRdb's version includes in-frame clones alone and lacks a portion of them. Of about 150,000 clones in the sample, about 91% were seen once. Source: peripheral blood, taken on day 0 of AZD1222 vaccination. These receptors were taken from an adult in good health.

The chain combines TRBV11-3 with TRBJ2-1; D gene uncertain. Looked up from germline, CDR1 is SGHNT and CDR2 is YENEEA. This CDR3 has 16 residues. V shed 5 bases and J shed 3 bases, with 17 bases lying between them. CDR3 DNA sequence: TGTGCCAGCAGCCTGCGAGGCACTTACCACTACAATGAGCAGTTCTTC. This encodes CASSLRGTYHYNEQFF.

This clone was recorded a few times. The chain links TRBV5-1 to TRBJ2-1; a possible D gene is TRBD1 (5 bases). This CDR3 comprises 15 residues. The germline V and J ends were trimmed by 4 bases and 6 bases, with 17 bases remaining between them. Looked up from germline, CDR1 is SGHRS and CDR2 is YFSETQ. The CDR3 loop reads CASSNGVGLGNEQFF. In nucleotides, the CDR3 is TGCGCCAGCAGCAACGGAGTGGGGCTAGGCAATGAGCAGTTCTTC.

V usage is TRBV30 and J usage is TRBJ1-2, with TRBD1 as a possible D gene (5 bases). Per germline, CDR1 GTSNPN and CDR2 SVGIG (reference sequence). The CDR3 is 12 residues long. Trimming shortened V by 1 base and J by 2 bases, and 5 bases separated the two germline ends. CDR3 coding DNA: TGTGCCTGGAGTGGGGGGAACTATGGCTACACCTTC. Translated: CAWSGGNYGYTF.

The chain employs TRBV7-2 and TRBJ2-7; D ambiguous. Looked up from germline, CDR1 is SGHTA and CDR2 is FQGNSA. The CDR3 has 15 amino acids. Trimming removed 0 bases from V and 4 bases from J, with 13 bases in between. The CDR3 reads CASSLADTRIYEQYF. The CDR3 DNA sequence: TGTGCCAGCAGCTTAGCAGACACACGGATTTACGAGCAGTACTTC.

The J gene is TRBJ1-1, the V gene TRBV6-5; 8 bases are a match to TRBD1. Germline V lookup: CDR1 MNHEY, CDR2 SVGAGI. This CDR3 is built from 14 residues. V dropped 0 bases and J dropped 5; count of bases not matched to a gene: 2. The CDR3 sequence is CASSYSYRGTEAFF. CDR3 coding DNA: TGTGCCAGCAGTTACTCTTACAGGGGGACTGAAGCTTTCTTT.

The rearrangement uses TRBV11-3 and TRBJ2-1, with 10 bases matching TRBD1. This CDR3 contains 15 residues. After removal of 5 bases from V and 9 bases from J, the junction contained 10 bases not matched to a gene. Germline V gene sequence: CDR1 SGHNT, CDR2 YENEEA. The CDR3 region is CASSPYGTGVSEQFF. CDR3 bases: TGTGCCAGCAGCCCTTACGGGACAGGGGTAAGTGAGCAGTTCTTC.

This clone has a single count. The chain couples TRBV18 to TRBJ2-7, with D perhaps TRBD1 (5 bases). This CDR3 spans 14 amino acids. CDR1 and CDR2 (germline): KGHSH, LQKENI. The V gene lost 4 bases and the J gene lost 0 bases, with 10 bases spanning the gap. CDR3 amino acids: CASSHKDNSYEQYF. In DNA, the CDR3 is TGTGCCAGCTCACACAAGGACAACTCCTACGAGCAGTACTTC. The full variable domain, completed using reference TRBV18 and TRBJ2-7, is NAGVMQNPRHLVRRRGQEARLRCSPMKGHSHVYWYRQLPEEGLKFMVYLQKENIIDESGMPKERFSAEFPKEGPSILRIQQVVRGDSAAYFCASSHKDNSYEQYFGPGTRLTVT.

The chain recombines TRBV14 with TRBJ1-1, with D perhaps TRBD1 (5 bases). The germline V and J ends were trimmed by 1 base and 0 bases, with 18 bases remaining between them. The length of the CDR3 is 18 residues. Germline CDR1 and CDR2: SGHDN and FVKESK. In nucleotides, the CDR3 is TGTGCCAGCAGCCAAGGCCGAGGGTTGACAGATATGAACACTGAAGCTTTCTTT. Its translation: CASSQGRGLTDMNTEAFF. Based on the CDR3 plus reference TRBV14 and TRBJ1-1, the full variable domain is EAGVTQFPSHSVIEKGQTVTLRCDPISGHDNLYWYRRVMGKEIKFLLHFVKESKQDESGMPNNRFLAERTGGTYSTLKVQPAELEDSGVYFCASSQGRGLTDMNTEAFFGQGTRLTVV.

This chain joins TRBV6-6 and TRBJ1-2; 7 positions agree with TRBD1. Trimming at V came to 5 bases and at J to 1 base, leaving 4 bases not matched to a gene. Germline V gene lookup returns CDR1 MNHNY and CDR2 SVGAGI (reference sequence). This CDR3 region has 14 residues. In DNA, the CDR3 is TGTGCCAGCAGTACAGACAGGGATAACTATGGCTACACCTTC. This codes for CASSTDRDNYGYTF.

This chain connects TRBV7-9 to TRBJ1-5, with a weak D call TRBD1 (5 bases). The V and J ends lost 4 bases and 9 bases respectively, with 16 bases between them. This CDR3 comprises 14 residues. From germline, CDR1 is SEHNR and CDR2 FQNEAQ (reference sequence). The CDR3 spells CASSSAGFQGPQHF. The CDR3 DNA sequence: TGTGCCAGCAGCTCCGCAGGGTTCCAAGGGCCCCAGCATTTT.

The chain couples TRBV29-1 to TRBJ1-6; 7 nucleotides agree with TRBD1. The junction had 2 bases not matched to a gene; V was cut back by 7 bases and J by 5 bases. The CDR3 covers 12 residues. Per the germline V gene, CDR1 is SQVTM and CDR2 is ANQGSEA. The DNA for the CDR3 is TGCAGCGCGGGGACAGATAATTCACCCCTCCACTTT. Translating gives CSAGTDNSPLHF.

The chain links TRBV18 to TRBJ1-5; possibly TRBD1 for D (6 bases). Germline values: CDR1 KGHSH, CDR2 LQKENI. Trimming removed 4 bases at V and 11 bases at J, with 15 bases between. The CDR3 spans 13 residues. Here the CDR3 DNA reads TGTGCCAGCTCACTCCAGAGGGGGGACACCCAGCATTTT. Encoded protein: CASSLQRGDTQHF.

The chain combines TRBV10-3 with TRBJ1-5, with D possibly being TRBD1 (6 bases). Germline V gene sequence: CDR1 ENHRY, CDR2 SYGVKD. The V and J ends lost 9 bases and 11 bases respectively, with 23 bases between them. CDR3 size: 14 residues. CDR3 amino acids: CAMSLGGRGAAQHF. Here the CDR3 DNA reads TGTGCCATGTCGCTGGGGGGCCGAGGGGCGGCCCAGCATTTT.

This clone was picked up one time. This rearrangement joins TRBV7-2 to TRBJ1-5, with a weak D call TRBD1 (5 bases). The ends were cut back, 1 base at V and 7 bases at J, with 8 bases in the middle. The CDR3 has 13 residues. Germline CDR1 SGHTA, CDR2 FQGNSA. The CDR3 sequence: CASSLVQGQPQHF. The CDR3 DNA reads TGTGCCAGCAGCTTAGTCCAGGGCCAGCCCCAGCATTTT.

This chain connects TRBV6-1 to TRBJ1-2, with D unresolved. The germline gives CDR1 MNHNS, CDR2 SASEGT. CDR3 length: 16 amino acids. V lost 3 bases, J lost 4 bases, and 18 bases lay in between. The CDR3 protein is CASSDGVLRVGYGYTF. CDR3 in DNA: TGTGCCAGCAGTGACGGGGTATTGAGGGTTGGCTATGGCTACACCTTC.